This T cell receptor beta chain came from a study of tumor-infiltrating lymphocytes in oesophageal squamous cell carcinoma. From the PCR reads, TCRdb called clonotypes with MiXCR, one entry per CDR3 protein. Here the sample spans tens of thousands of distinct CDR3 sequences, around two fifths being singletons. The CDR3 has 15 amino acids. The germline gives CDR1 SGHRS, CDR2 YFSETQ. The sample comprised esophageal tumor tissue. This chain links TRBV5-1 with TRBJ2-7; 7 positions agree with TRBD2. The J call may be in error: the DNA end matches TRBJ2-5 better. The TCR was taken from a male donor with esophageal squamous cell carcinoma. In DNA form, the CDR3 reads TGCGCCAGCAGCTTGATAGGCGGGGGACAAGAGACCCAGTACTTC. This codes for CASSLIGGGQETQYF.